Sequencing of this T cell receptor (beta chain) was carried out in a study of cytomegalovirus exposure and HLA in healthy donors. Primers included in the PCR were 60 Vbeta and 13 Jbeta primers. Profiling relied on immunoSEQ multiplex PCR, and the TCRdb table lists in-frame clones only, not all of them. The sample has about 160,000 clones, roughly 85% seen once. Overall study results and limits: An apparent linkage of common viral pathogens to several of the most significant clusters emerged in a later analysis. Upon later analysis, TCR association rates were observed to vary by HLA locus, being highest for DRB1 and lowest for HLA-C. High specificity and sensitivity for cytomegalovirus status were reported for the classifier.

A note on this clone: Antigen: not known.

J was trimmed by 4 bases and V by 4 bases; bases with no gene match: 6. The CDR3 is 15 residues long. CDR1 and CDR2 from the germline V gene are SGHNT and YYREEE (reference sequence). Sampled while nominally healthy, donors likely had unrecorded immune exposures. The chain uses TRBV5-4 and TRBJ2-5; 11 bases match TRBD2. Sequencing was performed on PBMCs. This TCR was sampled from a man in his thirties or forties in good health and CMV-seronegative. The CDR3 protein is CASSPLAGGPETQYF. In DNA, the CDR3 is TGTGCCAGCAGCCCCTTAGCGGGGGGGCCAGAGACCCAGTACTTC. The whole variable domain, remainder taken from reference TRBV5-4 and TRBJ2-5, is ETGVTQSPTHLIKTRGQQVTLRCSSQSGHNTVSWYQQALGQGPQFIFQYYREEENGRGNFPPRFSGLQFPNYSSELNVNALELDDSALYLCASSPLAGGPETQYFGPGTRLLVL.